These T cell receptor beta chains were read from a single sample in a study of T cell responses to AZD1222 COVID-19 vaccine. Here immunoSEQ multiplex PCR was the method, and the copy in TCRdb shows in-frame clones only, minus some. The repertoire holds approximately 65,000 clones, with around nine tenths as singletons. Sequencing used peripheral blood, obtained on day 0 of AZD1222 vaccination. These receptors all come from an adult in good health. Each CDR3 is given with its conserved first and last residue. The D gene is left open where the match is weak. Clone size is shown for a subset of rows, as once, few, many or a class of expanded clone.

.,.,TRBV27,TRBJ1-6,TGTGCCAGCAGTTCCCCGCACCCGACAGCTCACCTCCACTTT,CASSSPHPTAHLHF
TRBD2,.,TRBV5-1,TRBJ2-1,TGCGCCAGCAGGCCCGGGACTAGTATCTACAATGAGCAGTTCTTC,CASRPGTSIYNEQFF
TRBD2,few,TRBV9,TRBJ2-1,TGTGCCAGCAGCGTACTAGCGGATGAGCAGTTCTTC,CASSVLADEQFF
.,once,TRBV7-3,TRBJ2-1,TGTGCCAGCAGCTTATCCGAGACTAGTAACTACAATGAGCAGTTCTTC,CASSLSETSNYNEQFF
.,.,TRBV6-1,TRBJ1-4,TGTGCCAGCACCGCCGGGACCAAGTCTGAAAAACTGTTTTTT,CASTAGTKSEKLFF
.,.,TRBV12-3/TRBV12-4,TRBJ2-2,TGTGCCAGCAGTACTAAGGCCGGGGAGCTGTTTTTT,CASSTKAGELFF
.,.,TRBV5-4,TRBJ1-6,TGTGCCAGCAGCTTGGTGCGGAATTCACCCCTCCACTTT,CASSLVRNSPLHF
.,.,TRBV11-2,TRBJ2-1,TGTGCCAGCAGCTTAAATGTACTAGGTGCAAATGAGCAGTTCTTC,CASSLNVLGANEQFF
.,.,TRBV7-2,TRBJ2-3,TGTGCCAGCACCCCCGCTAACGTACCCACAGATACGCAGTATTTT,CASTPANVPTDTQYF
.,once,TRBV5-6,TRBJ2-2,TGTGCCAGCAGCTTCAGGGACCACCACACCGGGGAGCTGTTTTTT,CASSFRDHHTGELFF
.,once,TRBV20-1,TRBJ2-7,TGCAGTGCTAGGGACAGCTACGAGCAGTACTTC,CSARDSYEQYF
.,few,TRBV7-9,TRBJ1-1,TGTGCCAGCAGCTTATTACTCGGGACGGCCTCGAACACTGAAGCTTTCTTT,CASSLLLGTASNTEAFF
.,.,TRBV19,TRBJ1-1,TGTGCCAGTAGTATCTCCGTGAACACTGAAGCTTTCTTT,CASSISVNTEAFF
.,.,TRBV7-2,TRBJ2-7,TGTGCCAGCAGCTTTGACTATCCTCCCTACGAGCAGTACTTC,CASSFDYPPYEQYF
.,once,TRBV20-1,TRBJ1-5,TGCAGTGCTAGTCCGGCTAATCAGCCCCAGCATTTT,CSASPANQPQHF
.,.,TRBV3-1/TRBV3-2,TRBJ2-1,TGTGCCAGCAGCCAGCGGATTCGTGCTGGCGGGCTCTCCTCTTACAATGAGCAGTTCTTC,CASSQRIRAGGLSSYNEQFF
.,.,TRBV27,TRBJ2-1,TGTGCCAGCAGTTTAAGGGGTAGTCCAGCCCTCCAAGGTTATAATGAGCAGTTCTTC,CASSLRGSPALQGYNEQFF
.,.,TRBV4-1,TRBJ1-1,TGCGCCAGCAGCCATTACACTGAAGCTTTCTTT,CASSHYTEAFF
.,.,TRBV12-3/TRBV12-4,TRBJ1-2,TGTGCCTGTGTCGGACCGGTATATGGCTACACCTTC,CACVGPVYGYTF
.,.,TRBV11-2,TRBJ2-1,TGTGCCAGCAGCAACCCCGTCTCCGGTAGTGAGCAGTTCTTC,CASSNPVSGSEQFF
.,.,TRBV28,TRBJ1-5,TGTGCCAGCAGTTTGAACAGTAATCAGCCCCAGCATTTT,CASSLNSNQPQHF
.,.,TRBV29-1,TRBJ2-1,TGCAGCGTTCAATACAACAATGAGCAGTTCTTC,CSVQYNNEQFF
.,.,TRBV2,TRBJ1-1,TGTGCCAGCAGTGCGCACGGGAACACTGAAGCTTTCTTT,CASSAHGNTEAFF
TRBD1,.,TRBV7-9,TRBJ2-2,TGTGCCAGCAGTAGAACAGGGGGCGACGGGGAGCTGTTTTTT,CASSRTGGDGELFF
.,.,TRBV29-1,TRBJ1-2,TGCAGCGTTGGGGACCTCTGGGCACAGATAACTAACTATGGCTACACCTTC,CSVGDLWAQITNYGYTF
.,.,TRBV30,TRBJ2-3,TGTGCCTGGAGTGTCTTAGCCGCAAACACAGATACGCAGTATTTT,CAWSVLAANTDTQYF
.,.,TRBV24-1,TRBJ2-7,TGTGCCACCAGGGGGAATGACCGATCCTACGAGCAGTACTTC,CATRGNDRSYEQYF
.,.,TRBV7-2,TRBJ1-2,TGTGCCAGCAGCGCTATAACAGGGACCTATGGCTACACCTTC,CASSAITGTYGYTF
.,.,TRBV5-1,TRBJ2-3,TGCGCCAGCAGCCTCGTAGGCGATACGCAGTATTTT,CASSLVGDTQYF
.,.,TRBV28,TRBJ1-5,TGTGCCAGCAGTTCAAGGGGTTCGGGCAATCAGCCCCAGCATTTT,CASSSRGSGNQPQHF
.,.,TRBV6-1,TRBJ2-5,TGTGCCAGCAGTGAAGGGACCACGAGGCCAGAGACCCAGTACTTC,CASSEGTTRPETQYF
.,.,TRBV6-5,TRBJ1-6,TGTGCCAGCAGTTACGGAGACAGCTCCTATAATTCACCCCTCCACTTT,CASSYGDSSYNSPLHF
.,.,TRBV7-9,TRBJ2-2,TGTGCCAGCAGCGTGGAGCTGTTTTTT,CASSVELFF
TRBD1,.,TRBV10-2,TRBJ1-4,TGCGCCAGCAGTGATTTGGACAGGTTAGCTGAAAAACTGTTTTTT,CASSDLDRLAEKLFF
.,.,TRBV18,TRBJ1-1,TGTGCCAGCTCACCTGCAGGACAGCGGAACACTGAAGCTTTCTTT,CASSPAGQRNTEAFF